The sequence of this T cell receptor (beta chain) was determined in a study of blood T cells in healthy people across ages. Across the study: About one barcoded beta molecule per two T cells came from capture by template switching. Study outcomes and limitations: Unsorted PBMC input precluded a conclusive naive versus antigen-experienced comparison.

Each sample gave at least 6.5 million isolated PBMCs. Primed by a sample-barcoded 5' primer and a J-beta primer mix, a second PCR proceeded for 7 to 11 cycles. TCRdb re-analysed the 5' RACE reads in MiXCR, keeping a single row per CDR3 protein. The sample has around 1.5 million distinct CDR3 sequences, approximately 59% seen once. Germline V gene lookup returns CDR1 PRHDT and CDR2 FYEKMQ (reference sequence). V dropped 3 bases and J dropped 8 bases, with 10 bases sitting between them. The CDR3 is 13 amino acids. Worth noting for this clonotype: Its antigen is not known.

This chain joins TRBV13 and TRBJ1-4; no reliable D call. The source material was blood. This clonotype originated in a man in his late teens or twenties in good health. The CDR3 spells CASSLGRQEKLFF. The DNA for the CDR3 is TGTGCCAGCAGCTTGGGCAGACAAGAAAAACTGTTTTTT.